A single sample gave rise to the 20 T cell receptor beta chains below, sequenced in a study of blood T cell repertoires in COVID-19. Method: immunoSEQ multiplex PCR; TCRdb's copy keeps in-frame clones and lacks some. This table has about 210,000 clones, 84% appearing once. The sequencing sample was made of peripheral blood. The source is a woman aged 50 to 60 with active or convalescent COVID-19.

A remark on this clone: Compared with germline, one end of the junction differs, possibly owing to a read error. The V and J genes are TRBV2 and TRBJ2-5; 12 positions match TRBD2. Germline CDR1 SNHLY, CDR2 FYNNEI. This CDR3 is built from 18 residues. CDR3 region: CVSRGRASGRAGHETQYF. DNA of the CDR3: TGTGTCAGCCGCGGAAGGGCTAGCGGGAGGGCGGGGCATGAGACCCAGTACTTC.

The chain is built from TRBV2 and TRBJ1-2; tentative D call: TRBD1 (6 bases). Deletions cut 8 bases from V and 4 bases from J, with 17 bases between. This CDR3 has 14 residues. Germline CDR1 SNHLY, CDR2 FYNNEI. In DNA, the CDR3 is TGTGCCAGCCCAACTAGGGGGACCGTCTATGGCTACACCTTC. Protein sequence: CASPTRGTVYGYTF.

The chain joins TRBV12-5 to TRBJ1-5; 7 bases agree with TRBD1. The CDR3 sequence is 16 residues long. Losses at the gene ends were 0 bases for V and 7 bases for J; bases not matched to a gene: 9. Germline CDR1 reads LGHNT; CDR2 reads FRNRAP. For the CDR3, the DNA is TGTGCTAGTGGTTTGGTAACCGGGACAGTTCTCCAGCCCCAGCATTTT. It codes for CASGLVTGTVLQPQHF. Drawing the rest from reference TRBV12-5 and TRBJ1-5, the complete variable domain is DARVTQTPRHKVTEMGQEVTMRCQPILGHNTVFWYRQTMMQGLELLAYFRNRAPLDDSGMPKDRFSAEMPDATLATLKIQPSEPRDSAVYFCASGLVTGTVLQPQHFGDGTRLSIL.

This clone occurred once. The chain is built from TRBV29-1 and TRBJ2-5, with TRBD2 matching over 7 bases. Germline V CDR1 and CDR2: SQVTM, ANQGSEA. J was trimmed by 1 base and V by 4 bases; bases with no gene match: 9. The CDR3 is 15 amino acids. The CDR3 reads CSVARRASGQETQYF. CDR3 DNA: TGCAGCGTTGCTAGAAGGGCTAGCGGCCAAGAGACCCAGTACTTC.

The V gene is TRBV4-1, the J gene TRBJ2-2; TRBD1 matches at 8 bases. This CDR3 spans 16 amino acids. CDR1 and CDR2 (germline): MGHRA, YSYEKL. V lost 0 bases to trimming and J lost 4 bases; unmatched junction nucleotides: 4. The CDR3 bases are TGCGCCAGCAGCCAAGAACCGGACAGGGCCACCGGGGAGCTGTTTTTT. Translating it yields CASSQEPDRATGELFF.

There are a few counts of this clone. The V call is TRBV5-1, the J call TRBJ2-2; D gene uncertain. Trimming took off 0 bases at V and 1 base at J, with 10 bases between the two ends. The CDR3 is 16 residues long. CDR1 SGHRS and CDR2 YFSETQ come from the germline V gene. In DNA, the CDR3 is TGCGCCAGCAGCTTGGGACACACGGAGAACACCGGGGAGCTGTTTTTT. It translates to CASSLGHTENTGELFF.

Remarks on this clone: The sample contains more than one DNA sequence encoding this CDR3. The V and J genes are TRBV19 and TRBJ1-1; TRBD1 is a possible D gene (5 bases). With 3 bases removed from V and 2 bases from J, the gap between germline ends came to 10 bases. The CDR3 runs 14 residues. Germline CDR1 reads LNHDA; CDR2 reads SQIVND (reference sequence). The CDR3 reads CASSITGGNTEAFF. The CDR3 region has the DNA TGTGCCAGTAGTATCACGGGGGGTAACACTGAAGCTTTCTTT.

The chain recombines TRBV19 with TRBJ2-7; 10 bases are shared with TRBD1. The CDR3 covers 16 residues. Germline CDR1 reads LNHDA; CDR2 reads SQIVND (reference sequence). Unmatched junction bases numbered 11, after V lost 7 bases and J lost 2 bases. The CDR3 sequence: CASKMLDGQGAYEQYF. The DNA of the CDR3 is TGTGCCAGTAAAATGCTTGACGGACAGGGGGCCTACGAGCAGTACTTC. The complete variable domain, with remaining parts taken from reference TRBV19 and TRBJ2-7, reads DGGITQSPKYLFRKEGQNVTLSCEQNLNHDAMYWYRQDPGQGLRLIYYSQIVNDFQKGDIAEGYSVSREKKESFPLTVTSAQKNPTAFYLCASKMLDGQGAYEQYFGPGTRLTVT.

In nucleotides, the CDR3 is TGTGCCAGCTCACCGAGGAGGGAGGGAACTGAAGCTTTCTTT. Its translation is CASSPRREGTEAFF. The V gene is TRBV18, the J gene TRBJ1-1; D is ambiguous. The ends were cut back, 3 bases at V and 5 bases at J, with 13 bases in the middle. This CDR3 spans 14 amino acids. Germline CDR1 is KGHSH and CDR2 is LQKENI.

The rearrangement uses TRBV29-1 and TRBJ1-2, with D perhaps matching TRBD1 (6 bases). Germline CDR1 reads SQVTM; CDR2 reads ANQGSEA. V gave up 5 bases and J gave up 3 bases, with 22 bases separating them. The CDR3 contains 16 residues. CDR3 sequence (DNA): TGCAGCGTTTCCACCCCAACAGGGCGCCCTGACTATGGCTACACCTTC. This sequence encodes CSVSTPTGRPDYGYTF.

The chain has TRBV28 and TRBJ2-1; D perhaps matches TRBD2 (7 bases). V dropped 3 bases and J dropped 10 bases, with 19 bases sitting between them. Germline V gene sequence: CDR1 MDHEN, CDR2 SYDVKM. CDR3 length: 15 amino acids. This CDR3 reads CASSFPGGPGREQFF. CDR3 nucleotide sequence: TGTGCCAGCAGTTTCCCCGGGGGGCCGGGGAGGGAGCAGTTCTTC.

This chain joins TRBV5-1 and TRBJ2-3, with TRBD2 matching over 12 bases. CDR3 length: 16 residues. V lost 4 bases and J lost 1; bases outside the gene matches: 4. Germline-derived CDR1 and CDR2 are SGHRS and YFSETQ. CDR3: CASSPRLAGGTDTQYF. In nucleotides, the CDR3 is TGCGCCAGCAGCCCTAGACTAGCGGGAGGCACAGATACGCAGTATTTT.

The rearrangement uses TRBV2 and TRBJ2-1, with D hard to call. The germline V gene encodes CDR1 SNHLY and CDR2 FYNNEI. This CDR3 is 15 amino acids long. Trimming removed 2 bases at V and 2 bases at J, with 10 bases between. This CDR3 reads CASSEYDFPYNEQFF. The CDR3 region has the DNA TGTGCCAGCAGTGAATATGACTTCCCCTACAATGAGCAGTTCTTC. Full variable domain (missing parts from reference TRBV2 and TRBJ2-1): EPEVTQTPSHQVTQMGQEVILRCVPISNHLYFYWYRQILGQKVEFLVSFYNNEISEKSEIFDDQFSVERPDGSNFTLKIRSTKLEDSAMYFCASSEYDFPYNEQFFGPGTRLTVL.

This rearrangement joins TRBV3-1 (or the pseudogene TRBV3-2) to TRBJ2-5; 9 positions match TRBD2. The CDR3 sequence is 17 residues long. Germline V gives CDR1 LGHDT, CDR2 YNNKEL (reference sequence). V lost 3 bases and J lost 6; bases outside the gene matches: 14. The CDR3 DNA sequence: TGTGCCAGCAGCCAGGACCGAGGGGCGGGGGGGCGAAAGACCCAGTACTTC. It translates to CASSQDRGAGGRKTQYF.

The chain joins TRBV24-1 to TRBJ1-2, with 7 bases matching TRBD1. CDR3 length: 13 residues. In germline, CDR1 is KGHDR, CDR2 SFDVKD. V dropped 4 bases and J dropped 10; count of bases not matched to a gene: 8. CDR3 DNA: TGTGCCACCAGTGAGACCGGGACAGCATCCTACACCTTC. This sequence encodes CATSETGTASYTF.

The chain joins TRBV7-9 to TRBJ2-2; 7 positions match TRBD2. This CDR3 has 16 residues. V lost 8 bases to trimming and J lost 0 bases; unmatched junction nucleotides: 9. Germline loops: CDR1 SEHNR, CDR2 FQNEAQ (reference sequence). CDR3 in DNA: TGTGCCAGCCAGGAGGCAGCGGGGACGAACACCGGGGAGCTGTTTTTT. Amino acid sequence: CASQEAAGTNTGELFF.

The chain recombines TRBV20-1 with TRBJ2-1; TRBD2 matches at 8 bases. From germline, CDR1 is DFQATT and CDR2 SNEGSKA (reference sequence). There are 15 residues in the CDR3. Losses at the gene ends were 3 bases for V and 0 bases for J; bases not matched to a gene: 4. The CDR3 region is CSASSSGLSYNEQFF. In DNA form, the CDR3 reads TGCAGTGCTAGTTCTAGCGGGCTCTCCTACAATGAGCAGTTCTTC.

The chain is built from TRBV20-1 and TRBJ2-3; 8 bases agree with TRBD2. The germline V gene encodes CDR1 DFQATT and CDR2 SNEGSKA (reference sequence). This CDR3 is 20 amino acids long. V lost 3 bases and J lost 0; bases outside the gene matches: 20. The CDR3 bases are TGCAGTGCTAGTATTATGAGGGCTAGCGGGCGTGCGGCTAGCACAGATACGCAGTATTTT. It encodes CSASIMRASGRAASTDTQYF.

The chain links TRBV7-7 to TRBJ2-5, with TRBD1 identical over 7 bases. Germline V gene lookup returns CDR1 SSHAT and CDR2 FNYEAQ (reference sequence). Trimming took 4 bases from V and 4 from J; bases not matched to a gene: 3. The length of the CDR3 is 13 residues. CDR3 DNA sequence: TGTGCCAGCAGCTGGAGGACAGGAGAGACCCAGTACTTC. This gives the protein CASSWRTGETQYF.

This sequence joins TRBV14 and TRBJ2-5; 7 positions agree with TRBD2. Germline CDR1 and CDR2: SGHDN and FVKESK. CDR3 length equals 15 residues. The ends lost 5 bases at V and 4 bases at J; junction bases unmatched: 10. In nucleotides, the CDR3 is TGTGCCAGCAGCGTCCGGACTAGTAAATTAGAGACCCAGTACTTC. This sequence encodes CASSVRTSKLETQYF.